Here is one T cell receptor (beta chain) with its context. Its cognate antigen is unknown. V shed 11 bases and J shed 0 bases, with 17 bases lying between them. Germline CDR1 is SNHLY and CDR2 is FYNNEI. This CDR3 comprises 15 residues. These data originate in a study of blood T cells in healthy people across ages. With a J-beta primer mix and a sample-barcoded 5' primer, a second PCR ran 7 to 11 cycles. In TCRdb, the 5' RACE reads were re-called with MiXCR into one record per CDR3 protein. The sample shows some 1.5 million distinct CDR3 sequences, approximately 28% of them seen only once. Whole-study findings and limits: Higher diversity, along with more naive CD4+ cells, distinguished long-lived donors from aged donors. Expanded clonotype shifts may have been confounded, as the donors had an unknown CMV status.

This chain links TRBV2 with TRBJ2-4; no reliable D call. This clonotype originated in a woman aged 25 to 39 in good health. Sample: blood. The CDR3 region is CAWTRTLLAKNIQYF. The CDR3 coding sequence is TGTGCCTGGACGAGGACCCTCTTAGCCAAAAACATTCAGTACTTC.